The next 20 T cell receptor beta chains were all read from a single sample in a study of T cells expressing NK-cell markers. No DNA is given; TCRdb re-called the 5' RACE reads and lists each CDR3 protein once. The sample holds around 550,000 distinct CDR3 sequences. Sequencing was carried out using blood T cells: a sorted CD56 or NKG2C T cell subset, CD4+ or CD8+ T cells, or bulk PBMC T cells (not recorded which). These receptors all stem from a man aged 18 to 30 in good health.

The rearrangement joins TRBV28 to TRBJ2-5; without DNA, the TCRdb call of TRBD1 cannot be checked. The CDR3 is 15 residues long. From germline, CDR1 is MDHEN and CDR2 SYDVKM. CDR3 loop: CASRPERTVGETQYF.

This chain links TRBV5-1 with TRBJ2-3. The CDR3 consists of 13 residues. Germline V gives CDR1 SGHRS, CDR2 YFSETQ. The CDR3: CASQPWGTDTQYF.

CDR3 loop: CASSLSSRARYTF. The chain employs TRBV27 and TRBJ1-2. The CDR3 runs 13 residues. Germline CDR1 is MNHEY and CDR2 is SMNVEV (reference sequence).

The rearrangement links TRBV5-1 to TRBJ2-1; TCRdb designates TRBD2, a call that cannot be tested without DNA. CDR3 length equals 17 residues. Germline V gene sequence: CDR1 SGHRS, CDR2 YFSETQ. CDR3 sequence: CASSLYQGGRLDNEQFF.

This sequence joins TRBV20-1 and TRBJ2-3; checking the TCRdb D call of TRBD2 is not possible without DNA. CDR3 length: 16 residues. The germline gives CDR1 DFQATT, CDR2 SNEGSKA (reference sequence). CDR3 residues: CSATLPGGLYTDTQYF.

V gene TRBV5-5 combines with J gene TRBJ1-5. The CDR3 spans 15 residues. Per the germline V gene, CDR1 is SGHKS and CDR2 is YYEKEE (reference sequence). This CDR3 reads CASSLEGRGSQPQHF. The complete variable domain, with remaining parts taken from reference TRBV5-5 and TRBJ1-5, reads DAGVTQSPTHLIKTRGQQVTLRCSPISGHKSVSWYQQVLGQGPQFIFQYYEKEERGRGNFPDRFSARQFPNYSSELNVNALLLGDSALYLCASSLEGRGSQPQHFGDGTRLSIL.

The CDR3 here is CASSHDRSFTDTQYF. The genes are TRBV3-1 and TRBJ2-3. Per the germline V gene, CDR1 is LGHDT and CDR2 is YNNKEL (reference sequence). The CDR3 length is 15 residues.

The gene calls are TRBV5-1 and TRBJ2-5; TCRdb's D call of TRBD2 is untestable without DNA. This CDR3 region has 14 residues. Looked up from germline, CDR1 is SGHRS and CDR2 is YFSETQ. The CDR3 here is CASSERLARETQYF. Supplemented by reference TRBV5-1 and TRBJ2-5, the full variable domain reads KAGVTQTPRYLIKTRGQQVTLSCSPISGHRSVSWYQQTPGQGLQFLFEYFSETQRNKGNFPGRFSGRQFSNSRSEMNVSTLELGDSALYLCASSERLARETQYFGPGTRLLVL.

The J gene is TRBJ2-1, the V gene TRBV7-9; TCRdb calls TRBD2, which cannot be checked without DNA. Germline loops: CDR1 SEHNR, CDR2 FQNEAQ (reference sequence). The CDR3 is made up of 16 amino acids. CDR3 sequence reads: CASSSLSGRGYNEQFF.

The rearrangement joins TRBV7-6 to TRBJ2-5. The CDR3 consists of 14 residues. CDR1 SGHVS and CDR2 FNYEAQ come from the germline V gene. This CDR3 is CASSLGAFSETQYF. Based on the CDR3 plus reference TRBV7-6 and TRBJ2-5, the full variable domain is GAGVSQSPRYKVTKRGQDVALRCDPISGHVSLYWYRQALGQGPEFLTYFNYEAQQDKSGLPNDRFSAERPEGSISTLTIQRTEQRDSAMYRCASSLGAFSETQYFGPGTRLLVL.

The chain uses TRBV12-3 or TRBV12-4 and TRBJ2-2; lacking DNA, the TRBD2 call made by TCRdb goes unchecked. The length of the CDR3 is 18 residues. The CDR3 protein is CASSLPSDPLGGTGELFF.

The V gene is TRBV6-6, the J gene TRBJ2-5; TCRdb indicates TRBD2, and absent DNA this call remains unverified. The CDR3 covers 13 residues. Germline lookup yields CDR1 MNHNY and CDR2 SVGAGI (reference sequence). CDR3: CAAGGAGQETQYF.

The chain recombines TRBV3-1 with TRBJ2-6; the TCRdb call, TRBD1, lacks DNA for checking. The CDR3 runs 17 residues. From germline, CDR1 is LGHDT and CDR2 YNNKEL (reference sequence). CDR3 loop: CASSLKGRVSGANVLTF.

V usage is TRBV6-1 and J usage is TRBJ1-5; TCRdb names TRBD1, which stays unverified in the absence of DNA. CDR1 and CDR2 (germline): MNHNS, SASEGT. The CDR3 is 15 residues long. The CDR3 region is CASSEGNRGGQPQHF.

This chain links TRBV7-9 with TRBJ2-5; the D call of TRBD1 rests on TCRdb alone, since no DNA is present to check it. The CDR3 runs 16 residues. Germline lookup yields CDR1 SEHNR and CDR2 FQNEAQ (reference sequence). This CDR3 reads CASSGRGSPGGETQYF. Complete variable domain (other parts from reference TRBV7-9 and TRBJ2-5): DTGVSQNPRHKITKRGQNVTFRCDPISEHNRLYWYRQTLGQGPEFLTYFQNEAQLEKSRLLSDRFSAERPKGSFSTLEIQRTEQGDSAMYLCASSGRGSPGGETQYFGPGTRLLVL.

This chain joins TRBV7-2 and TRBJ2-5; the D call of TRBD1 rests on TCRdb alone, since no DNA is present to check it. CDR3 length: 14 residues. The V gene's germline CDR1 is SGHTA and CDR2 FQGNSA. CDR3 in amino acids: CASSTNRDAETQYF.

The chain recombines TRBV20-1 with TRBJ2-3; without DNA, the TCRdb call of TRBD1 cannot be checked. The CDR3 runs to 14 residues. Germline V gene lookup returns CDR1 DFQATT and CDR2 SNEGSKA (reference sequence). CDR3 residues: CSAQQVSGTDTQYF.

This chain connects TRBV7-8 to TRBJ2-2; TCRdb picks TRBD1, but there is no DNA to check that call. Germline assignment: CDR1 SGHVS and CDR2 FQNEAQ. CDR3 length: 14 amino acids. Here the CDR3 reads CASSSGTEFGELFF.

CDR3 protein: CATQGASNFEQYF. This chain joins TRBV7-9 and TRBJ2-7; the D gene TCRdb calls, TRBD1, cannot be checked with no DNA. CDR3 length: 13 residues. Germline CDR1 and CDR2: SEHNR and FQNEAQ (reference sequence).

V gene TRBV3-1 combines with J gene TRBJ2-5. The CDR3 covers 15 residues. Germline V gives CDR1 LGHDT, CDR2 YNNKEL (reference sequence). CDR3 sequence reads: CASSLDPFTQETQYF.